Listed here are 6 T cell receptor beta chains from one sample, sequenced in a study of blood T cell repertoires in COVID-19. Profiled with immunoSEQ multiplex PCR; TCRdb holds only in-frame clones, not every one. Here the sample spans more than 250,000 clones, over 75% being singletons. Sequencing was done on a sample of PBMCs or T cells enriched from blood (not recorded which). The receptors come from a man aged 25-45 years who had recovered from COVID-19.

The rearrangement uses TRBV6-5 and TRBJ2-7; D unresolved. The CDR3 consists of 15 residues. Germline V lookup: CDR1 MNHEY, CDR2 SVGAGI. The V gene lost 2 bases and the J gene lost 1 base, with 12 bases spanning the gap. The CDR3 sequence: CASSYLPSVSYEQYF. In nucleotides, the CDR3 is TGTGCCAGCAGTTACCTTCCGTCAGTTTCCTACGAGCAGTACTTC.

This sequence joins TRBV7-8 and TRBJ1-1; no firm D call. Germline assignment: CDR1 SGHVS and CDR2 FQNEAQ. V dropped 5 bases and J dropped 0 bases, with 13 bases sitting between them. There are 15 residues in the CDR3. CDR3 nucleotide sequence: TGTGCCAGCAGCGGCCGACAAGTGGTGAACACTGAAGCTTTCTTT. Its protein is CASSGRQVVNTEAFF.

J is TRBJ1-2 and V is TRBV3-1 (or the pseudogene TRBV3-2), with 7 bases that match TRBD1. J gave up 7 bases and V 2 bases, and 7 bases lay outside the gene matches. The CDR3 loop spans 14 amino acids. The germline gives CDR1 LGHDT, CDR2 YNNKEL (reference sequence). The CDR3 DNA follows: TGTGCCAGCAGCCAAACCAGGGGGAGGTCTGGCTACACCTTC. This encodes CASSQTRGRSGYTF.

The chain uses TRBV5-4 and TRBJ2-1, with 10 bases that match TRBD1. J was trimmed by 10 bases and V by 0 bases; bases with no gene match: 1. The CDR3 is made up of 13 amino acids. Germline loops: CDR1 SGHNT, CDR2 YYREEE (reference sequence). The CDR3 is CASSLGQGAEQFF. CDR3 coding DNA: TGTGCCAGCAGCTTGGGACAGGGGGCCGAGCAGTTCTTC.

The gene calls are TRBV27 and TRBJ1-2; D possibly corresponds to TRBD1 (5 bases). This CDR3 has 13 residues. Germline loops: CDR1 MNHEY, CDR2 SMNVEV (reference sequence). V lost 3 bases, J lost 5 bases, and 10 bases lay in between. The CDR3, as DNA: TGTGCCAGCAGTTTTAGGGGCTCTTATGGCTACACCTTC. It yields the protein CASSFRGSYGYTF.

The chain joins TRBV5-5 to TRBJ1-2; TRBD1 agrees at 9 bases. This CDR3 region has 16 residues. Trimming cost V 1 base and J 0 bases; bases outside gene matches: 4. The germline V gene encodes CDR1 SGHKS and CDR2 YYEKEE (reference sequence). For the CDR3, the DNA is TGTGCCAGCAGCTTGATAAGGGACAGGGCTAACTATGGCTACACCTTC. Translation: CASSLIRDRANYGYTF.